One and the same sample provided the 5 T cell receptor beta chains below, sequenced in a study of blood T cell repertoires in COVID-19. Sequencing was performed with immunoSEQ multiplex PCR; in TCRdb, only in-frame clones are kept and a portion is missing. The table lists about 130,000 clones, about 83% of them singletons. Sequencing input: peripheral blood. The receptors come from a man aged 40-49 years with active or convalescent COVID-19.

In this sample, this clone turned up once. The CDR3 coding sequence is TGTGCCAGCAGCCTCCGACTAGCGGGGAGCCAAGAGACCCAGTACTTC. This translates into CASSLRLAGSQETQYF. The chain recombines TRBV5-4 with TRBJ2-5, with TRBD2 matching over 11 bases. Germline CDR1 SGHNT, CDR2 YYREEE (reference sequence). The J segment lost 1 base and the V segment lost 4 bases, leaving 6 bases of the junction unmatched. This CDR3 comprises 16 residues. Using reference TRBV5-4 and TRBJ2-5 for the parts outside the CDR3, the full variable domain is ETGVTQSPTHLIKTRGQQVTLRCSSQSGHNTVSWYQQALGQGPQFIFQYYREEENGRGNFPPRFSGLQFPNYSSELNVNALELDDSALYLCASSLRLAGSQETQYFGPGTRLLVL.

As regards this clone: A junction boundary mismatches the germline segment, possibly from a read error. This chain uses TRBV5-1 with TRBJ1-2; TRBD1 aligns across 12 bases. CDR3 size: 14 residues. Germline V gives CDR1 SGHRS, CDR2 YFSETQ. The CDR3: CARSGGQGAVGYTF. The CDR3 DNA reads TGCGCCCGCAGCGGGGGACAGGGGGCGGTTGGCTACACCTTC.

The DNA for the CDR3 is TGTGCCAGCAAAAGGGGTCTGAACACTGAAGCTTTCTTT. It specifies CASKRGLNTEAFF. The chain carries TRBV12-3 or TRBV12-4 and TRBJ1-1, with D tentatively TRBD1 (5 bases). Trimming took 7 bases from V and 0 from J, leaving 9 bases between them. This CDR3 is 13 amino acids long.

The V call is TRBV6-6, the J call TRBJ1-2; D is ambiguous. V was cut by 8 bases and J by 2 bases, with 15 bases left in between. Germline assignment: CDR1 MNHNY and CDR2 SVGAGI (reference sequence). This CDR3 spans 14 amino acids. The chain's CDR3 is CASRSNSFNYGYTF. The CDR3 nucleotides are TGTGCCAGCCGCTCGAACTCCTTCAACTATGGCTACACCTTC.

The DNA of the CDR3 is TGTGCCAGTAGTCCGGGCCGGGACTCAGGATATTCACCCCTCCACTTT. It specifies CASSPGRDSGYSPLHF. The chain is built from TRBV19 and TRBJ1-6, with D tentatively TRBD1 (5 bases). The germline V gene encodes CDR1 LNHDA and CDR2 SQIVND (reference sequence). The V gene lost 5 bases and the J gene lost 8 bases, with 19 bases spanning the gap. CDR3 length: 16 amino acids.